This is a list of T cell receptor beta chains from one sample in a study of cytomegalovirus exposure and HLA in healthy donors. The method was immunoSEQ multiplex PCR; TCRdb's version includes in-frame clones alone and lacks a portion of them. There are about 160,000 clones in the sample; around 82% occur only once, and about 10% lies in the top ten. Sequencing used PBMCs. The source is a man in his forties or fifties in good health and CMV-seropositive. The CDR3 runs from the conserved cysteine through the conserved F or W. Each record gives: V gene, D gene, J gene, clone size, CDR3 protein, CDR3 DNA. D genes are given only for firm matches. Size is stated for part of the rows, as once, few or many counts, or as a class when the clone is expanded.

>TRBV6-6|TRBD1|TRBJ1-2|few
CASSPDRGYGYTF
TGTGCCAGCAGTCCGGACAGGGGCTATGGCTACACCTTC
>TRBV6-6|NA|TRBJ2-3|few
CASSYPMRTDTQYF
TGTGCCAGCAGTTACCCCATGCGGACAGATACGCAGTATTTT
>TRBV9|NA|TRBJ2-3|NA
CASSVARGFTDTQYF
TGTGCCAGCAGCGTAGCTAGGGGATTCACAGATACGCAGTATTTT
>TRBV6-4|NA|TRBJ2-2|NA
CASSAQGDTGELFF
TGTGCCAGCAGTGCACAGGGCGACACCGGGGAGCTGTTTTTT
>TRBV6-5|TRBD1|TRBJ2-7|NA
CASSLGQGRGQYF
TGTGCCAGCAGTTTAGGACAGGGGAGGGGGCAGTACTTC
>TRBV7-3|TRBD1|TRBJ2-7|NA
CASSPYQGQGPEQYF
TGTGCTAGCAGCCCTTACCAAGGACAGGGACCCGAGCAGTACTTC
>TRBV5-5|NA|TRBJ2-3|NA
CASSLLGSSTDTQYF
TGTGCCAGCAGCTTGTTGGGTAGCAGCACAGATACGCAGTATTTT
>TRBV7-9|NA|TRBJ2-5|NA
CASSLFGSNPQRETQYF
TGTGCCAGCAGCTTATTCGGGAGCAATCCTCAAAGGGAGACCCAGTACTTC
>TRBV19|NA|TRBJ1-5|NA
CASRDEQDSNQPQHF
TGTGCCAGTAGAGATGAACAAGATAGCAATCAGCCCCAGCATTTT
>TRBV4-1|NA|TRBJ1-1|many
CASSHRGDFGAFF
TGCGCCAGCAGCCACCGGGGGGACTTCGGAGCTTTCTTT
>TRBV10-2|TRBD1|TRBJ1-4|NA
CASSESGTGLALGEKLFF
TGCGCCAGCAGTGAATCCGGGACAGGGTTGGCTTTGGGTGAAAAACTGTTTTTT
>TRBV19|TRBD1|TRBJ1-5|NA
CASSGGTGGGQPQHF
TGTGCCAGTAGTGGAGGGACAGGGGGCGGTCAGCCCCAGCATTTT
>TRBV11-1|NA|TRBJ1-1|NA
CASSLGDSRTEAFF
TGTGCCAGCAGCTTAGGCGACTCGCGGACTGAAGCTTTCTTT
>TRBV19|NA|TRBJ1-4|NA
CASSADSPTNEKLFF
TGTGCCAGTAGTGCGGACAGCCCAACTAATGAAAAACTGTTTTTT
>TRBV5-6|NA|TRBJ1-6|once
CASSPGRGWSPLHF
TGTGCCAGCAGCCCGGGGAGGGGTTGGTCACCCCTCCACTTT
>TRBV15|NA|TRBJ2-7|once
CATSREVGGQFSSYEQYF
TGTGCCACCAGCAGAGAGGTTGGTGGACAATTTTCCTCCTACGAGCAGTACTTC
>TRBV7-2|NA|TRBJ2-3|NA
CASSWSRVSSTDTQYF
TGTGCCAGCAGCTGGTCGAGAGTCTCTAGCACAGATACGCAGTATTTT
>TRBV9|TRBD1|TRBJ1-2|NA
CASSETGNYGYTF
TGTGCCAGCAGCGAGACAGGGAACTATGGCTACACCTTC
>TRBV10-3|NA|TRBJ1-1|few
CATARARGNTEAFF
TGTGCCACCGCTAGGGCAAGGGGGAACACTGAAGCTTTCTTT
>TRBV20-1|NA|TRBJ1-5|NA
CSARGGRAQHF
TGCAGTGCTAGGGGGGGTCGGGCCCAGCATTTT
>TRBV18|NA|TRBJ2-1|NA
CASSRTLDHNEQFF
TGTGCCAGCTCACGAACTCTAGACCACAATGAGCAGTTCTTC